One and the same sample provided the 11 T cell receptor beta chains below, sequenced in a study of cytomegalovirus exposure and HLA in healthy donors. Only in-frame clones appear in the TCRdb table, and some are missing; sequencing was by immunoSEQ multiplex PCR. The data contain around 300,000 clones, 87% of them singletons. Sequencing was carried out using PBMCs. The receptors shown here come from a woman in her thirties in good health and CMV-seropositive.

Written as DNA, the CDR3 is TGTGCCAGCAGTGAGACGGACAGGCGAACCTCCTATGGCTACACCTTC. It codes for CASSETDRRTSYGYTF. J is TRBJ1-2 and V is TRBV28; TRBD1 matches 7 bases. The ends lost 5 bases at V and 4 bases at J; junction bases unmatched: 13. Germline V gene data show CDR1 as MDHEN and CDR2 as SYDVKM. This CDR3 has 16 residues.

The V and J genes are TRBV28 and TRBJ1-4; no clear D gene. The CDR3 loop spans 12 amino acids. V lost 11 bases, J lost 8 bases, and 15 bases lay in between. From germline, CDR1 is MDHEN and CDR2 SYDVKM. The CDR3 DNA sequence: TGTGCCGCCAGCAGGACCCGAGAAAAACTGTTTTTT. It is translated as CAASRTREKLFF. Based on the CDR3 plus reference TRBV28 and TRBJ1-4, the full variable domain is DVKVTQSSRYLVKRTGEKVFLECVQDMDHENMFWYRQDPGLGLRLIYFSYDVKMKEKGDIPEGYSVSREKKERFSLILESASTNQTSMYLCAASRTREKLFFGSGTQLSVL.

The chain joins TRBV7-8 to TRBJ2-7; 9 bases fit TRBD2. Germline CDR1 reads SGHVS; CDR2 reads FQNEAQ. The V and J ends lost 5 bases and 6 bases, in that order; junction bases with no gene match: 8. There are 14 residues in the CDR3. Here the CDR3 reads CASSLSGRIGEQYF. In nucleotides, the CDR3 is TGTGCCAGCAGCCTCAGCGGGAGGATTGGCGAGCAGTACTTC. The variable domain in full, completed from reference TRBV7-8 and TRBJ2-7, reads GAGVSQSPRYKVAKRGQDVALRCDPISGHVSLFWYQQALGQGPEFLTYFQNEAQLDKSGLPSDRFFAERPEGSVSTLKIQRTQQEDSAVYLCASSLSGRIGEQYFGPGTRLTVT.

Remarks on this clone: The same CDR3 is also encoded by other DNA sequences in this sample. The chain carries TRBV9 and TRBJ2-1, with D tentatively TRBD1 (5 bases). Trimming pared 2 bases from V and 0 bases from J, leaving 9 bases between. The CDR3 runs 15 residues. Germline loops: CDR1 SGDLS, CDR2 YYNGEE. CDR3 in DNA: TGTGCCAGCAGCGTTGGGCAGGGCTCCTACAATGAGCAGTTCTTC. It codes for CASSVGQGSYNEQFF. The full variable domain, completed using reference TRBV9 and TRBJ2-1, is DSGVTQTPKHLITATGQRVTLRCSPRSGDLSVYWYQQSLDQGLQFLIQYYNGEERAKGNILERFSAQQFPDLHSELNLSSLELGDSALYFCASSVGQGSYNEQFFGPGTRLTVL.

On this clone: Other nucleotide sequences from this sample produce the same CDR3. The chain uses TRBV27 and TRBJ1-5; unclear D gene. The CDR3 sequence is 13 residues long. The germline V and J ends were trimmed by 8 bases and 0 bases, with 8 bases remaining between them. From germline, CDR1 is MNHEY and CDR2 SMNVEV (reference sequence). The CDR3 sequence is CASRSGSNQPQHF. DNA of the CDR3: TGTGCCAGCCGTAGCGGTAGCAATCAGCCCCAGCATTTT.

This chain links TRBV27 with TRBJ2-1; D is tentatively TRBD1 or TRBD2 (5 bases each). There are 14 residues in the CDR3. Trimming shortened V by 5 bases and J by 0 bases, and 8 bases separated the two germline ends. The germline gives CDR1 MNHEY, CDR2 SMNVEV (reference sequence). For the CDR3, the DNA is TGTGCCAGCAGTCTGGGACGCTCCTACAATGAGCAGTTCTTC. Protein product: CASSLGRSYNEQFF.

V and J are TRBV5-5 and TRBJ1-5, with TRBD1 matching 9 bases. The CDR3 sequence is 15 residues long. V dropped 4 bases and J dropped 4; count of bases not matched to a gene: 6. Germline V gene sequence: CDR1 SGHKS, CDR2 YYEKEE (reference sequence). The CDR3 here is CASSRHGTGNQPQHF. The CDR3 DNA reads TGTGCCAGCAGCAGACACGGGACAGGGAATCAGCCCCAGCATTTT.

The genes are TRBV27 and TRBJ2-4; D gene unclear. The CDR3 consists of 12 residues. The V gene's germline CDR1 is MNHEY and CDR2 SMNVEV (reference sequence). Between the trimmed V and J ends, which lost 2 bases and 7 bases, there was a span of 6 bases. In DNA form, the CDR3 reads TGTGCCAGCAGTTTAGAAGGCAACATTCAGTACTTC. This encodes CASSLEGNIQYF.

The chain employs TRBV20-1 and TRBJ1-3; D is ambiguous. The CDR3 loop spans 11 amino acids. Germline V CDR1 and CDR2: DFQATT, SNEGSKA (reference sequence). V was shortened by 1 base and J by 2 bases, with 0 bases between the two germline ends. CDR3 sequence: CSARAGNTIYF. The CDR3 nucleotides are TGCAGTGCTAGAGCTGGAAACACCATATATTTT.

J is TRBJ2-7 and V is TRBV7-3; D perhaps matches TRBD2 (7 bases). Germline values: CDR1 SGHTA, CDR2 FQGTGA. Trimming took off 1 base at V and 9 bases at J, with 10 bases between the two ends. This CDR3 spans 12 amino acids. The DNA of the CDR3 is TGTGCCAGCAGCTTAAGCGGGGGCCCGCAGTACTTC. It is translated as CASSLSGGPQYF.

The chain couples TRBV29-1 to TRBJ1-2; TRBD1 matches 7 bases. CDR1 is SQVTM and CDR2 is ANQGSEA in the germline V gene. The CDR3 covers 13 residues. V dropped 4 bases and J dropped 7; count of bases not matched to a gene: 9. DNA of the CDR3: TGCAGCGTTGCCCAGACAGGGTTGAGTGGCTACACCTTC. Translated, it gives CSVAQTGLSGYTF.